This T cell receptor beta chain was documented in a study of blood T cell repertoires in COVID-19. Turning to the study itself: Samples came from the United States, Italy and Spain, spanning acute and convalescent COVID-19. The cDNA or gDNA used as material had been derived from T cells, B-cell-depleted T cells, or PBMCs.

Deletions cut 3 bases from V and 6 bases from J, with 15 bases between. The length of the CDR3 is 15 residues. The germline V gene has CDR1 MGHRA and CDR2 YSYEKL. Assignments of participants to cohorts depended upon their own reported clinical history. Authors' methods: Estimation of nucleated cell counts was performed using reference gene primer amplification. Generated by immunoSEQ multiplex PCR, the TCRdb table keeps only in-frame clones and is missing some. The DNA was the basis for D and trimming; V, J and clone size are from that table. The repertoire has roughly 360,000 clones, less than 90% of them found once; the top ten carry 5% to 5.5%.

The V and J genes are TRBV4-1 and TRBJ1-5; perhaps TRBD1 as D (5 bases). Sample: PBMCs or T cells enriched from blood (not recorded which). This TCR was sampled from a woman aged 50 to 60 who had recovered from COVID-19. The CDR3 spells CASSHPGPGVQPQHF. CDR3 nucleotides: TGCGCCAGCAGCCACCCCGGGCCGGGGGTTCAGCCCCAGCATTTT.